The 19 T cell receptor beta chains given below trace back to one sample, sequenced in a study of blood T cell repertoires in COVID-19. Generated by immunoSEQ multiplex PCR, the TCRdb table keeps only in-frame clones and is missing some. In the table there are about 200,000 clones, 75% to 85% of which are singletons. Sequenced input: PBMCs or T cells enriched from blood (not recorded which). The receptors derive from a woman aged 45-59 years with acute COVID-19.

CDR3 sequence (DNA): TGTGCCAGTATTTACCTCGGGCAGGGTAACACTGAAGCTTTCTTT. Translated: CASIYLGQGNTEAFF. The chain is built from TRBV19 and TRBJ1-1; D is possibly TRBD1 (5 bases). The germline gives CDR1 LNHDA, CDR2 SQIVND (reference sequence). The CDR3 runs 15 residues. Trimming left V 7 bases short and J 2 bases short, with 17 bases between.

The chain links TRBV5-4 to TRBJ2-5; possibly TRBD1 for D (7 bases). Germline lookup yields CDR1 SGHNT and CDR2 YYREEE (reference sequence). This CDR3 is 15 amino acids long. With 4 bases removed from V and 1 base from J, the gap between germline ends came to 14 bases. CDR3 protein: CASSGAGTVQETQYF. The DNA for the CDR3 is TGTGCCAGCAGCGGTGCGGGGACAGTCCAAGAGACCCAGTACTTC.

The J gene is TRBJ2-3, the V gene TRBV27, with D possibly TRBD2 on 6 matching bases. This CDR3 contains 19 residues. V was pared by 5 bases and J by 1 base, with 25 bases between. Germline V gene sequence: CDR1 MNHEY, CDR2 SMNVEV (reference sequence). CDR3 residues: CASSPLREVPDEGTDTQYF. The CDR3 DNA sequence: TGTGCCAGCAGTCCCCTGAGGGAGGTTCCGGATGAGGGCACAGATACGCAGTATTTT.

V and J are TRBV19 and TRBJ1-1, with no clear D. The CDR3 is 16 residues long. Germline assignment: CDR1 LNHDA and CDR2 SQIVND (reference sequence). V was clipped by 8 bases and J by 3 bases, with 22 bases between them. CDR3 nucleotide sequence: TGTGCCAGTTCAAGAAACGGAGCGGGTAAGGACACTGAAGCTTTCTTT. It is translated as CASSRNGAGKDTEAFF. The whole variable domain, filled in from reference TRBV19 and TRBJ1-1, reads DGGITQSPKYLFRKEGQNVTLSCEQNLNHDAMYWYRQDPGQGLRLIYYSQIVNDFQKGDIAEGYSVSREKKESFPLTVTSAQKNPTAFYLCASSRNGAGKDTEAFFGQGTRLTVV.

The J gene is TRBJ1-3, the V gene TRBV5-1; 7 bases are shared with TRBD1. This CDR3 contains 15 residues. From germline, CDR1 is SGHRS and CDR2 YFSETQ. V shed 3 bases, J shed 2 bases, and the junction held 5 bases outside the gene matches. CDR3 DNA: TGCGCCAGCAGCTGGCAGGGGGAAGCTGGAAACACCATATATTTT. It specifies CASSWQGEAGNTIYF.

This clone was counted a single time. The chain recombines TRBV19 with TRBJ2-3, with 11 positions matching TRBD2. From germline, CDR1 is LNHDA and CDR2 SQIVND (reference sequence). J gave up 3 bases and V 0 bases, and 5 bases lay outside the gene matches. The CDR3 has 17 amino acids. The CDR3 DNA is TGTGCCAGTAGTATAGAACCACTAGCGGGGGTGACAGATACGCAGTATTTT. This translates into CASSIEPLAGVTDTQYF.

V usage is TRBV9 and J usage is TRBJ1-6; 7 bases agree with TRBD1. CDR1 is SGDLS, CDR2 YYNGEE, per germline. The CDR3 loop spans 15 amino acids. The trim removed 4 bases at V and 9 bases at J, leaving 10 bases unmatched. As DNA, the CDR3 is TGTGCCAGCAGCCTCACCGGGACAGTCAGTTCACCCCTCCACTTT. Protein product: CASSLTGTVSSPLHF.

CDR3 region: CASSTDRGRSYTF. CDR3 bases: TGTGCCAGCAGTACGGACAGGGGGCGTAGCTACACCTTC. The chain recombines TRBV27 with TRBJ1-2; TRBD1 aligns across 11 bases. CDR1 is MNHEY, CDR2 SMNVEV, per germline (reference sequence). The CDR3 has 13 residues. V dropped 5 bases and J dropped 9; count of bases not matched to a gene: 5.

This clone was counted at least ten times. J is TRBJ2-2 and V is TRBV7-2; TRBD1 agrees at 8 bases. The CDR3 is made up of 14 amino acids. Per germline, CDR1 SGHTA and CDR2 FQGNSA. J was trimmed by 5 bases and V by 10 bases; bases with no gene match: 9. CDR3: CATRDRGNTGELFF. As DNA, the CDR3 is TGTGCCACCCGAGACAGGGGAAATACCGGGGAGCTGTTTTTT.

The rearrangement uses TRBV4-3 and TRBJ2-1, with TRBD2 matching over 11 bases. Trimming removed 4 bases from V and 2 bases from J; junction bases left unmatched: 7. Looked up from germline, CDR1 is LGHNA and CDR2 is YSLEER. There are 17 residues in the CDR3. The CDR3 DNA reads as TGCGCCAGCAGCCTCGCTAGCGGGGGGTTAGCCTACAATGAGCAGTTCTTC. It encodes CASSLASGGLAYNEQFF.

The CDR3 DNA sequence: TGTGCCAGCAGTGCGGGGGCGGGGGGCGGAGGTACTGAAGCTTTCTTT. It codes for CASSAGAGGGGTEAFF. The chain joins TRBV27 to TRBJ1-1, with D maybe TRBD1 (6 bases). Looked up from germline, CDR1 is MNHEY and CDR2 is SMNVEV (reference sequence). This CDR3 spans 16 amino acids. Trimming removed 5 bases at V and 5 bases at J, with 21 bases between.

This rearrangement joins TRBV7-2 to TRBJ1-1, with D tentatively TRBD1 (5 bases). V lost 7 bases and J 10 bases, leaving 13 bases between the germline ends. CDR3 length equals 11 residues. The germline gives CDR1 SGHTA, CDR2 FQGNSA. DNA for the CDR3: TGTGCCAGCACCACTGGGGGGGGAGCTTTCTTT. Amino acid sequence: CASTTGGGAFF.

V gene TRBV5-6 combines with J gene TRBJ2-1, with a weak D call TRBD2 (6 bases). Germline CDR1 reads SGHDT; CDR2 reads YYEEEE. There are 12 residues in the CDR3. Trimming cost V 2 bases and J 8 bases, with 8 bases left between them. The CDR3 DNA reads as TGTGCCAGCAGCTTTCGGGGGTATGAGCAGTTCTTC. Amino acids: CASSFRGYEQFF.

V is TRBV5-1 and J is TRBJ2-1; TRBD1 agrees at 12 bases. J was trimmed by 5 bases and V by 4 bases; bases with no gene match: 4. The length of the CDR3 is 15 residues. Germline-derived CDR1 and CDR2 are SGHRS and YFSETQ. The DNA of the CDR3 is TGCGCCAGCAGCCAAGGGACAGGGGGCAACAATGAGCAGTTCTTC. Translated: CASSQGTGGNNEQFF.

The J gene is TRBJ2-1, the V gene TRBV24-1, with 8 bases matching TRBD2. With 4 bases clipped from V and 6 bases from J, the junction kept 7 bases outside the gene matches. Germline CDR1 reads KGHDR; CDR2 reads SFDVKD. The CDR3 is 15 residues long. CDR3 region: CATSDRHGGANEQFF. CDR3 bases: TGTGCCACCAGTGACCGCCACGGGGGGGCCAATGAGCAGTTCTTC.

On this clone: An end of the junction differs from the germline gene, which may be a read error. The V and J genes are TRBV7-9 and TRBJ1-2; possible D gene TRBD1, 6 bases. Germline CDR1 reads SEHNR; CDR2 reads FQNEAQ (reference sequence). The CDR3 has 13 residues. CDR3 DNA sequence: TGTGCCAGCACCTTAGGTGGGACACCGGGCTACACCTTC. This encodes CASTLGGTPGYTF. Full variable domain (outside the CDR3, taken from reference TRBV7-9 and TRBJ1-2): DTGVSQNPRHKITKRGQNVTFRCDPISEHNRLYWYRQTLGQGPEFLTYFQNEAQLEKSRLLSDRFSAERPKGSFSTLEIQRTEQGDSAMYLCASTLGGTPGYTFGSGTRLTVV.

This chain uses TRBV7-3 with TRBJ2-1; 7 positions match TRBD2. This CDR3 contains 14 residues. Trimming took 5 bases from V and 4 from J; bases not matched to a gene: 5. CDR1 is SGHTA and CDR2 is FQGTGA in the germline V gene. As DNA, the CDR3 is TGTGCCAGCAGCCCTGACGGGGGGTACAATGAGCAGTTCTTC. Translating gives CASSPDGGYNEQFF.

The chain has TRBV6-5 and TRBJ1-2, with D perhaps TRBD1 (6 bases). Germline loops: CDR1 MNHEY, CDR2 SVGAGI. The CDR3 has 13 residues. V was pared by 4 bases and J by 8 bases, with 14 bases between. CDR3 amino acids: CASSFGTRWGYTF. As DNA, the CDR3 is TGTGCCAGCAGTTTTGGGACACGGTGGGGCTACACCTTC.

The chain couples TRBV5-1 to TRBJ1-4; tentative D call: TRBD1 (5 bases). Germline V gene sequence: CDR1 SGHRS, CDR2 YFSETQ. V lost 4 bases and J 6 bases, leaving 16 bases between the germline ends. This CDR3 spans 15 amino acids. CDR3 DNA: TGCGCCAGCAGCCTGGGACCTCAGGGTGATGAAAAACTGTTTTTT. Encoded protein: CASSLGPQGDEKLFF.